The 22 T cell receptor beta chains below were found in one sample sequenced in a study of T cell changes during pregnancy in multiple sclerosis. The repertoire was sequenced with immunoSEQ multiplex PCR; TCRdb's copy has only in-frame clones and lacks some. The table has tens of thousands of clones, about 91% seen once; the top ten hold 2% to 3%. The sample in question was peripheral blood, obtained before pregnancy. All receptors derive from a female donor with multiple sclerosis, enrolled in a pregnancy study.

Details on this clone: This clone may be a read error of a much larger clone one base away. The CDR3 reads CASSDSSGNTDTQYF. CDR3 in DNA: TGTGCCAGCAGTGACTCTAGCGGGAACACAGATACGCAGTATTTT. The V gene is TRBV6-4, the J gene TRBJ2-3; TRBD2 aligns across 8 bases. The CDR3 is 15 amino acids. Germline V gene lookup returns CDR1 MRHNA and CDR2 SNTAGT. The V segment lost 0 bases and the J segment 2 bases; nucleotides outside the gene matches: 1.

This CDR3 reads CASSLPSGPPYEQYF. CDR3 DNA sequence: TGTGCCAGCAGTTTACCTAGCGGGCCTCCCTACGAGCAGTACTTC. This chain uses TRBV27 with TRBJ2-7, with 8 positions matching TRBD2. J gave up 2 bases and V 2 bases, and 5 bases lay outside the gene matches. Germline CDR1 and CDR2: MNHEY and SMNVEV (reference sequence). This CDR3 has 15 amino acids.

The gene calls are TRBV2 and TRBJ2-5; 7 bases align to TRBD1. Germline CDR1 and CDR2: SNHLY and FYNNEI. The CDR3 runs to 14 residues. V lost 0 bases, J lost 2 bases, and 0 bases stayed unmatched. The CDR3 loop reads CASSEARGQETQYF. For the CDR3, the DNA is TGTGCCAGCAGTGAAGCCAGGGGGCAAGAGACCCAGTACTTC.

CDR3 loop: CASSPTPGLAQINSSSYEQYF. CDR3 DNA: TGTGCCAGCAGCCCCACCCCGGGACTAGCGCAGATTAACTCTAGCTCCTACGAGCAGTACTTC. The chain has TRBV14 and TRBJ2-7, with 10 bases lining up with TRBD2. The CDR3 contains 21 residues. V was clipped by 4 bases and J by 0 bases; unmatched bases: 21. The germline V gene encodes CDR1 SGHDN and CDR2 FVKESK. The whole variable domain, filled in from reference TRBV14 and TRBJ2-7, reads EAGVTQFPSHSVIEKGQTVTLRCDPISGHDNLYWYRRVMGKEIKFLLHFVKESKQDESGMPNNRFLAERTGGTYSTLKVQPAELEDSGVYFCASSPTPGLAQINSSSYEQYFGPGTRLTVT.

The chain couples TRBV6-9 to TRBJ1-4; no clear D gene. The CDR3 sequence is 11 residues long. The germline CDR1 and CDR2 sequences are MNHGY and SVAAGI. V lost 10 bases, J lost 8 bases, and 11 bases lay in between. The CDR3 region is CATHRREKLFF. For the CDR3, the DNA is TGTGCCACCCACCGCAGGGAAAAACTGTTTTTT.

The chain couples TRBV19 to TRBJ2-3; unclear D gene. With 1 base removed from V and 2 bases from J, the gap between germline ends came to 4 bases. Germline CDR1 reads LNHDA; CDR2 reads SQIVND (reference sequence). The CDR3 is 13 residues long. This CDR3 is CASSIVHTDTQYF. The DNA of the CDR3 is TGTGCCAGTAGTATAGTTCACACAGATACGCAGTATTTT.

V and J are TRBV7-9 and TRBJ2-2; 8 bases fit TRBD2. In germline, CDR1 is SEHNR, CDR2 FQNEAQ (reference sequence). CDR3 size: 16 residues. J was trimmed by 3 bases and V by 5 bases; bases with no gene match: 8. This chain's CDR3 is CASSLPGGSHTGELFF. Written as DNA, the CDR3 is TGTGCCAGCAGCCTCCCGGGGGGGTCTCACACCGGGGAGCTGTTTTTT.

The chain couples TRBV18 to TRBJ2-1; 11 nucleotides line up with TRBD2. Per the germline V gene, CDR1 is KGHSH and CDR2 is LQKENI. The J segment lost 6 bases and the V segment lost 3 bases, leaving 7 bases of the junction unmatched. This CDR3 spans 16 amino acids. CDR3 bases: TGTGCCAGCTCACCTGACATTAGCGGGAGGGCCAATGAGCAGTTCTTC. Amino acid sequence: CASSPDISGRANEQFF.

V usage is TRBV7-6 and J usage is TRBJ2-7; 9 positions agree with TRBD1. From germline, CDR1 is SGHVS and CDR2 FNYEAQ. V gave up 5 bases and J gave up 6 bases; unmatched junction bases: 8. The CDR3 loop spans 14 amino acids. CDR3 bases: TGTGCCAGCAGCCCGGGACAGGGTTCCATCGAGCAGTACTTC. Translated: CASSPGQGSIEQYF.

The chain joins TRBV29-1 to TRBJ2-1; 13 nucleotides match TRBD2. Germline values: CDR1 SQVTM, CDR2 ANQGSEA. V lost 3 bases, J lost 1 base, and 18 bases stayed unmatched. This CDR3 region has 21 residues. CDR3 protein: CSVDGTRGTSGAGASYNEQFF. The CDR3 DNA sequence: TGCAGCGTTGACGGGACGAGAGGGACTAGCGGGGCGGGCGCATCCTACAATGAGCAGTTCTTC.

This clone was seen more than once but under ten times. The J gene is TRBJ1-2, the V gene TRBV29-1; D is undetermined. V shed 6 bases and J shed 0 bases, with 5 bases lying between them. The CDR3 is 11 amino acids. The germline gives CDR1 SQVTM, CDR2 ANQGSEA. CDR3 amino acids: CSVSANYGYTF. The CDR3 bases are TGCAGCGTGAGTGCTAACTATGGCTACACCTTC.

This clone was detected only once. The chain links TRBV28 to TRBJ2-7, with TRBD1 matching over 7 bases. CDR1 and CDR2 from the germline V gene are MDHEN and SYDVKM. This CDR3 comprises 17 residues. V lost 8 bases and J lost 0; bases outside the gene matches: 16. DNA for the CDR3: TGTGCCAGCCCCCCCTTCAATCGACAGGGTTCCTCCTACGAGCAGTACTTC. As protein: CASPPFNRQGSSYEQYF.

This clone was recorded only once. The V call is TRBV29-1, the J call TRBJ2-1; D is perhaps TRBD1 (6 bases). The CDR3 covers 12 residues. The germline gives CDR1 SQVTM, CDR2 ANQGSEA. V shed 7 bases and J shed 12 bases, with 19 bases lying between them. CDR3 residues: CSALTGRQGQFF. CDR3 coding DNA: TGCAGCGCTCTTACAGGGCGCCAGGGGCAGTTCTTC.

The table lists this clone with a count of one. V and J are TRBV5-4 and TRBJ2-7; D not certain. The ends were cut back, 0 bases at V and 6 bases at J, with 13 bases in the middle. The CDR3 totals 14 residues. The germline gives CDR1 SGHNT, CDR2 YYREEE (reference sequence). The CDR3 protein is CASSLVAVSTEQYF. The CDR3 nucleotides read TGTGCCAGCAGCTTGGTTGCGGTTTCCACCGAGCAGTACTTC.

In this sample, this clone turned up once. The J gene is TRBJ2-7, the V gene TRBV29-1, with 7 positions matching TRBD1. The V gene end was trimmed by 6 bases and the J gene end by 6 bases; junction bases not matched to a gene: 11. Germline V lookup: CDR1 SQVTM, CDR2 ANQGSEA. The CDR3 sequence is 13 residues long. CDR3 region: CSVAPTGIGEQYF. CDR3 nucleotide sequence: TGCAGCGTAGCGCCGACAGGGATCGGCGAGCAGTACTTC.

This clone was seen a few times. The V gene is TRBV19, the J gene TRBJ1-1, with unresolved D. The CDR3 is 12 amino acids. Germline V gene lookup returns CDR1 LNHDA and CDR2 SQIVND (reference sequence). Trimming pared 6 bases from V and 1 base from J, leaving 6 bases between. The CDR3 spells CASRTWNTEAFF. The CDR3 region has the DNA TGTGCCAGTAGGACATGGAACACTGAAGCTTTCTTT.

V usage is TRBV15 and J usage is TRBJ1-2; D is uncertain. Germline-derived CDR1 and CDR2 are LNHNV and YYDKDF (reference sequence). The ends were cut back, 3 bases at V and 0 bases at J, with 23 bases in the middle. The CDR3 runs to 19 residues. The CDR3 loop is CATSSPSATYDIANYGYTF. CDR3 bases: TGTGCCACCAGCAGCCCCTCCGCAACGTACGACATTGCTAACTATGGCTACACCTTC.

This chain links TRBV25-1 with TRBJ2-7, with 9 bases matching TRBD1. CDR1 is MGHDK and CDR2 is SYGVNS in the germline V gene. This CDR3 is built from 16 residues. The V gene end was trimmed by 4 bases and the J gene end by 3 bases; junction bases not matched to a gene: 10. The DNA of the CDR3 is TGTGCCAGCAGTGGGGGACAGGGTCAGGTTCGCTACGAGCAGTACTTC. Translating gives CASSGGQGQVRYEQYF.

CDR3 nucleotides: TGTGCCATCAGTGACCAGGACAGGGCAATCAGGGAGACCCAGTACTTC. Translating gives CAISDQDRAIRETQYF. The genes are TRBV10-3 and TRBJ2-5, with 8 bases that match TRBD1. CDR1 ENHRY and CDR2 SYGVKD come from the germline V gene. The CDR3 covers 16 residues. The trim removed 3 bases at V and 5 bases at J, leaving 11 bases unmatched.

The rearrangement links TRBV5-1 to TRBJ2-6, with D maybe TRBD1 (5 bases). The V gene's germline CDR1 is SGHRS and CDR2 YFSETQ. V was trimmed by 2 bases and J by 2 bases, leaving 8 bases between them. The CDR3 consists of 15 residues. CDR3 loop: CASSLDSPGANVLTF. CDR3 sequence (DNA): TGCGCCAGCAGCTTAGACAGTCCTGGGGCCAACGTCCTGACTTTC.

J is TRBJ2-3 and V is TRBV5-1, with D possibly being TRBD2 (6 bases). Trimming removed 4 bases at V and 8 bases at J, with 17 bases between. The CDR3 has 14 amino acids. CDR1 SGHRS and CDR2 YFSETQ come from the germline V gene. The CDR3 nucleotides are TGCGCCAGCAGCCTTGGACTACTGGAGTCTACGCAGTATTTT. Its protein product is CASSLGLLESTQYF.

This chain links TRBV28 with TRBJ2-1, with TRBD1 identical over 9 bases. Germline lookup yields CDR1 MDHEN and CDR2 SYDVKM. V was pared by 3 bases and J by 8 bases, with 8 bases of the junction left unmatched. The CDR3 has 15 amino acids. The CDR3 is CASSFLTGGLDEQFF. The DNA for the CDR3 is TGTGCCAGCAGTTTCTTGACAGGGGGTTTGGATGAGCAGTTCTTC.